Listed below are T cell receptor beta chains from one sample, sequenced in a study of cytomegalovirus exposure and HLA in healthy donors. TCRdb keeps only in-frame clones here, not all; method: immunoSEQ multiplex PCR. The data show about 160,000 clones, with roughly 80% seen just once and under 1.5% held by the top ten. Sequencing was performed on PBMCs. The receptors come from a male donor in good health and CMV-seronegative. The CDR3 runs from the conserved cysteine through the conserved F or W. A D gene is named only where the DNA matches it firmly.

>-|TRBJ1-1|TRBV7-9
CASSLMGTVNTEAFF
>-|TRBJ1-6|TRBV19
CASSIRTENSPLHF
>TRBD1|TRBJ2-7|TRBV6-1
CASTGTGQWSPVQYF
>-|TRBJ2-1|TRBV2
CASSSRRGDNEQFF
>-|TRBJ2-2|TRBV19
CASSPPGQLHTGELFF
>-|TRBJ1-2|TRBV2
CASSEEFGGSVGYTF
>-|TRBJ1-1|TRBV19
CASSEAGLHTEAFF
>TRBD1|TRBJ1-4|TRBV6-1
CASSEAWGQLNEKLFF
>-|TRBJ1-6|TRBV4-1
CASRRQTGENSPLHF
>-|TRBJ2-7|TRBV18
CASSPPVTGRTYEQYF
>TRBD1|TRBJ1-6|TRBV14
CASSRRQGINSPLHF
>TRBD2|TRBJ2-1|TRBV7-7
CASSTREGPENEQFF
>-|TRBJ2-4|TRBV11-1
CASSPRTNAKNIQYF
>-|TRBJ1-1|TRBV7-3
CASSLTGRGTEAFF
>TRBD2|TRBJ2-3|TRBV2
CASRPGLAGPSTDTQYF
>TRBD2|TRBJ2-3|TRBV7-9
CASSLLAELDTQYF
>TRBD1|TRBJ2-2|TRBV18
CASSPPGQGNGELFF
>TRBD1|TRBJ2-7|TRBV15
CATSLPRTGLHEQYF
>TRBD2|TRBJ2-3|TRBV5-1
CASSRLAGGLADTQYF
>-|TRBJ1-4|TRBV30
CAWSSGINEKLFF
>-|TRBJ1-3|TRBV5-6
CASSLAGGPGNTIYF
>-|TRBJ1-6|TRBV18
CASSVSLSGNSPLHF
>TRBD1|TRBJ1-1|TRBV9
CASSPEQGARTEAFF
>-|TRBJ2-4|TRBV6-1
CASSEQGRAIQYF
>-|TRBJ1-4|TRBV5-1
CASSLAGGINEKLFF
>TRBD1|TRBJ1-5|TRBV6-1
CASNVRQGRGQPQHF
>-|TRBJ1-1|TRBV27
CASSLLRDTEAFF
>TRBD1|TRBJ2-7|TRBV7-2
CASSPQGAGYEQYF
>-|TRBJ2-3|TRBV19
CASSIDLGPDTQYF
>-|TRBJ1-4|TRBV27
CASSLKPHANEKLFF
>TRBD1|TRBJ2-7|TRBV4-2
CASSQVRGQGSYF
>-|TRBJ1-1|TRBV6-1
CASGDLNTEAFF
>TRBD1|TRBJ2-5|TRBV7-2
CASSLLGQGAPHQETQYF
>TRBD1|TRBJ1-5|TRBV5-3
CARSPRTGDVIRNQPQHF
>-|TRBJ1-1|TRBV7-3
CASSSTGGNTEAFF
>TRBD1|TRBJ1-5|TRBV7-8
CASSYYSQGAGQPQHF
>TRBD1|TRBJ2-5|TRBV5-1
CASREPGIGGLETQYF